These 25 T cell receptor beta chains were sequenced from one sample in a study of CD8+ T cells in alopecia areata. Regarding treatment: oral pan-JAK inhibitor, 5-10 mg twice daily. RNA, once extracted, was reverse transcribed into cDNA for use as the sequencing template. Here immunoSEQ multiplex PCR was the method, and the copy in TCRdb shows in-frame clones only, minus some. The sample contains 150,000 to 200,000 clones, about three fifths of which appear only once. The material was CD4+ T cells sorted from blood, obtained at week 4, from a patient treated with tofacitinib. The receptors shown here come from a human donor with alopecia areata.

The CDR3 DNA follows: TGTGCCAGCAGTTACCAGGAGGTCGATGAGCAGTTCTTC. This sequence encodes CASSYQEVDEQFF. The chain employs TRBV6-6 and TRBJ2-1, with D possibly being TRBD2 (5 bases). CDR1 is MNHNY, CDR2 SVGAGI, per germline (reference sequence). Trimming shortened V by 2 bases and J by 8 bases, and 10 bases separated the two germline ends. CDR3 length: 13 residues.

The chain is built from TRBV29-1 and TRBJ2-3; D not resolved. V was pared by 7 bases and J by 6 bases, with 11 bases between. The germline gives CDR1 SQVTM, CDR2 ANQGSEA. The CDR3 extends over 11 amino acids. The DNA for the CDR3 is TGCAGCGGACGGACCCTGGATACGCAGTATTTT. Protein: CSGRTLDTQYF.

The chain couples TRBV27 to TRBJ2-2, with D possibly called TRBD1 or TRBD2 (6 bases each). Germline values: CDR1 MNHEY, CDR2 SMNVEV (reference sequence). V gave up 6 bases and J gave up 0 bases, with 20 bases separating them. This CDR3 has 18 amino acids. CDR3 DNA: TGTGCCAGCAGCTTAAGGGGGGCAGGTCGATCGAACACCGGGGAGCTGTTTTTT. Its translation is CASSLRGAGRSNTGELFF.

This clone was seen a handful of times. V gene TRBV2 combines with J gene TRBJ2-3; tentatively, D is TRBD2 (6 bases). V lost 6 bases to trimming and J lost 2 bases, with 12 bases between them. CDR1 is SNHLY, CDR2 FYNNEI, per germline. The CDR3 loop spans 14 amino acids. CDR3 in DNA: TGTGCCAGCAGCGTTAGCGGAATCACAGATACGCAGTATTTT. Its protein product is CASSVSGITDTQYF.

The chain joins TRBV6-5 to TRBJ1-5; D gene ambiguous. CDR3 size: 15 residues. Trimming removed 5 bases from V and 0 bases from J, with 11 bases in between. CDR1 is MNHEY, CDR2 SVGAGI, per germline. The CDR3: CASSRRIDSNQPQHF. The CDR3 DNA sequence: TGTGCCAGCAGTCGCCGGATTGATAGCAATCAGCCCCAGCATTTT.

This clone was found a few times. The rearrangement uses TRBV29-1 and TRBJ2-2, with 9 nucleotides matching TRBD1. This CDR3 region has 16 residues. Germline V lookup: CDR1 SQVTM, CDR2 ANQGSEA. The ends lost 0 bases at V and 7 bases at J; junction bases unmatched: 9. The CDR3 region is CSVEDPGQGHDGELFF. The DNA for the CDR3 is TGCAGCGTTGAAGATCCCGGACAGGGGCATGACGGGGAGCTGTTTTTT.

This clone was detected a few times. The CDR3 region is CAWSNRGRVYGYTF. CDR3 in DNA: TGTGCCTGGAGTAACAGGGGGCGCGTCTATGGCTACACCTTC. The chain employs TRBV30 and TRBJ1-2, with 9 bases aligning to TRBD1. CDR3 size: 14 residues. The V segment lost 2 bases and the J segment 4 bases; nucleotides outside the gene matches: 5. Germline CDR1 and CDR2: GTSNPN and SVGIG (reference sequence).

The chain carries TRBV30 and TRBJ2-4; no clear D gene. Trimming stripped 0 bases from V and 2 bases from J, with 5 bases between. From germline, CDR1 is GTSNPN and CDR2 SVGIG (reference sequence). This CDR3 has 13 residues. The CDR3 region is CAWSVQSKNIQYF. The CDR3 DNA follows: TGTGCCTGGAGTGTACAGTCCAAAAACATTCAGTACTTC.

CDR3 DNA: TGTGCCAGCAGTTATGTCCGAGACAGGCCTAACTCTGGGGCCAACGTCCTGACTTTC. Translation: CASSYVRDRPNSGANVLTF. The genes are TRBV6-7 and TRBJ2-6; TRBD1 might be the D (6 bases). TRBV6-7 carries the ORF label, with uncertain function. The CDR3 runs 19 residues. V lost 3 bases to trimming and J lost 0 bases, with 18 bases between them.

V is TRBV4-2 and J is TRBJ1-2; D is possibly TRBD1 (6 bases). This CDR3 contains 14 residues. CDR1 is LGHNA and CDR2 is YNFKEQ in the germline V gene. Trimming stripped 3 bases from V and 4 bases from J, with 12 bases between. CDR3 loop: CASSQQTGSYGYTF. CDR3 nucleotide sequence: TGTGCCAGCAGCCAGCAAACAGGGAGCTATGGCTACACCTTC.

This rearrangement joins TRBV6-6 to TRBJ2-7; tentative D call: TRBD2 (6 bases). Trimming pared 8 bases from V and 0 bases from J, leaving 14 bases between. In germline, CDR1 is MNHNY, CDR2 SVGAGI (reference sequence). The CDR3 length is 14 residues. CDR3 in DNA: TGTGCCAGCCTCAGGAGGCGGGGCTCCTACGAGCAGTACTTC. This sequence encodes CASLRRRGSYEQYF.

CDR3 nucleotide sequence: TGCAGCGTTGCAGGGGGACGTACGGGTGAGCAGTTCTTC. Translating it yields CSVAGGRTGEQFF. This chain uses TRBV29-1 with TRBJ2-1; 7 bases match TRBD1. Germline loops: CDR1 SQVTM, CDR2 ANQGSEA. The V and J ends lost 4 bases and 9 bases, in that order; junction bases with no gene match: 9. The CDR3 has 13 residues.

The gene calls are TRBV29-1 and TRBJ1-1; 8 positions agree with TRBD1. This CDR3 has 14 residues. Per germline, CDR1 SQVTM and CDR2 ANQGSEA. After removal of 4 bases from V and 3 bases from J, the junction contained 7 bases not matched to a gene. The CDR3 is CSVGVGQDYTEAFF. The CDR3 DNA reads as TGCAGCGTTGGAGTGGGACAGGACTACACTGAAGCTTTCTTT.

The chain is built from TRBV20-1 and TRBJ2-3; no clear D. V was trimmed by 8 bases and J by 1 base, leaving 7 bases between them. The CDR3 spans 11 residues. The germline V gene has CDR1 DFQATT and CDR2 SNEGSKA (reference sequence). Written as DNA, the CDR3 is TGCAGTACGTGGGGCACAGATACGCAGTATTTT. Translation: CSTWGTDTQYF.

The rearrangement joins TRBV2 to TRBJ2-6; D may be TRBD1 (6 bases). V was shortened by 6 bases and J by 0 bases, with 15 bases between the two germline ends. The CDR3 is made up of 17 amino acids. Germline V CDR1 and CDR2: SNHLY, FYNNEI. CDR3 sequence reads: CASRRQDRASGANVLTF. Here the CDR3 DNA reads TGTGCCAGCAGACGACAGGACAGAGCCTCTGGGGCCAACGTCCTGACTTTC.

This chain connects TRBV10-3 to TRBJ2-7, with TRBD1 identical over 9 bases. Unmatched junction bases numbered 5, after V lost 10 bases and J lost 4 bases. Germline assignment: CDR1 ENHRY and CDR2 SYGVKD. This CDR3 contains 12 residues. Written as DNA, the CDR3 is TGTGCCACCGGACAGGGGATGTACGAGCAGTACTTC. Translating it yields CATGQGMYEQYF.

This clone was counted between two and nine times. The chain carries TRBV30 and TRBJ1-5; D is uncertain. Trimming shortened V by 0 bases and J by 6 bases, and 0 bases separated the two germline ends. This CDR3 has 10 amino acids. CDR1 is GTSNPN and CDR2 is SVGIG in the germline V gene (reference sequence). The CDR3 spells CAWSVQPQHF. CDR3 coding DNA: TGTGCCTGGAGTGTTCAGCCCCAGCATTTT.

V usage is TRBV5-4 and J usage is TRBJ1-4; D is undetermined. Germline lookup yields CDR1 SGHNT and CDR2 YYREEE (reference sequence). The germline V and J ends were trimmed by 0 bases and 7 bases, with 13 bases remaining between them. The CDR3 loop spans 15 amino acids. CDR3 in DNA: TGTGCCAGCAGCTTGGGACCCCCACGGGGTGAAAAACTGTTTTTT. It translates to CASSLGPPRGEKLFF. The whole variable domain, remainder taken from reference TRBV5-4 and TRBJ1-4, is ETGVTQSPTHLIKTRGQQVTLRCSSQSGHNTVSWYQQALGQGPQFIFQYYREEENGRGNFPPRFSGLQFPNYSSELNVNALELDDSALYLCASSLGPPRGEKLFFGSGTQLSVL.

The genes are TRBV29-1 and TRBJ1-1; D remains ambiguous. The CDR3 is 14 amino acids. From germline, CDR1 is SQVTM and CDR2 ANQGSEA. V lost 4 bases and J 7 bases, leaving 19 bases between the germline ends. The DNA for the CDR3 is TGCAGCGTTGTTGAACCGGGCCTAGGATTTGAAGCTTTCTTT. Its protein is CSVVEPGLGFEAFF. Combining the CDR3 with reference TRBV29-1 and TRBJ1-1 gives the whole variable domain SAVISQKPSRDICQRGTSLTIQCQVDSQVTMMFWYRQQPGQSLTLIATANQGSEATYESGFVIDKFPISRPNLTFSTLTVSNMSPEDSSIYLCSVVEPGLGFEAFFGQGTRLTVV.

This chain connects TRBV19 to TRBJ2-2; 9 bases fit TRBD1. The V and J ends lost 6 bases and 6 bases, in that order; junction bases with no gene match: 5. CDR3 length: 14 residues. Germline-derived CDR1 and CDR2 are LNHDA and SQIVND (reference sequence). CDR3 sequence reads: CASSLDRGAGELFF. The DNA for the CDR3 is TGTGCCAGTAGCCTGGACAGGGGAGCCGGGGAGCTGTTTTTT.

This clone was detected only a few times. This chain connects TRBV29-1 to TRBJ2-6; TRBD1 matches at 8 bases. V trimming: 6 bases; J trimming: 3 bases; junction bases outside the gene matches: 4. In germline, CDR1 is SQVTM, CDR2 ANQGSEA. The CDR3 is 14 amino acids. The CDR3 sequence is CSVPGQGGANVLTF. DNA of the CDR3: TGCAGCGTCCCCGGACAGGGTGGGGCCAACGTCCTGACTTTC.

The table lists this clone with a count of one. The chain has TRBV29-1 and TRBJ2-4; D is unresolved. Germline loops: CDR1 SQVTM, CDR2 ANQGSEA. There are 15 residues in the CDR3. Trimming took 1 base from V and 0 from J, leaving 10 bases between them. In DNA form, the CDR3 reads TGCAGCGTTGAAGGTGGCAGTTTAGCCAAAAACATTCAGTACTTC. This gives the protein CSVEGGSLAKNIQYF. The full variable domain, in which reference TRBV29-1 and TRBJ2-4 provide the parts outside the CDR3, is SAVISQKPSRDICQRGTSLTIQCQVDSQVTMMFWYRQQPGQSLTLIATANQGSEATYESGFVIDKFPISRPNLTFSTLTVSNMSPEDSSIYLCSVEGGSLAKNIQYFGAGTRLSVL.

This clone came up a few times. The chain couples TRBV13 to TRBJ1-6, with D possibly TRBD1 on 6 matching bases. The V gene lost 0 bases and the J gene lost 10 bases, with 16 bases spanning the gap. Germline CDR1 and CDR2: PRHDT and FYEKMQ (reference sequence). CDR3 size: 16 residues. The CDR3 loop is CASSLGRGRGPSPLHF. Written as DNA, the CDR3 is TGTGCCAGCAGCTTAGGCAGGGGCCGAGGTCCCTCACCCCTCCACTTT.

The chain carries TRBV14 and TRBJ1-1, with D possibly TRBD1 on 6 matching bases. The CDR3 has 12 amino acids. Germline values: CDR1 SGHDN, CDR2 FVKESK. V dropped 4 bases and J dropped 11 bases, with 14 bases sitting between them. The CDR3, as DNA: TGTGCCAGCAGCCTTTCAGGGGCCGGGGCTTTCTTT. The encoded protein is CASSLSGAGAFF.

This chain links TRBV2 with TRBJ1-1; tentatively, D is TRBD1 (6 bases). The CDR3 has 13 residues. The germline CDR1 and CDR2 sequences are SNHLY and FYNNEI. The CDR3 region has the DNA TGTGCGAGCGGGGCAGGGGTGAACACTGAAGCTTTCTTT. It encodes CASGAGVNTEAFF. Supplemented by reference TRBV2 and TRBJ1-1, the full variable domain reads EPEVTQTPSHQVTQMGQEVILRCVPISNHLYFYWYRQILGQKVEFLVSFYNNEISEKSEIFDDQFSVERPDGSNFTLKIRSTKLEDSAMYFCASGAGVNTEAFFGQGTRLTVV.